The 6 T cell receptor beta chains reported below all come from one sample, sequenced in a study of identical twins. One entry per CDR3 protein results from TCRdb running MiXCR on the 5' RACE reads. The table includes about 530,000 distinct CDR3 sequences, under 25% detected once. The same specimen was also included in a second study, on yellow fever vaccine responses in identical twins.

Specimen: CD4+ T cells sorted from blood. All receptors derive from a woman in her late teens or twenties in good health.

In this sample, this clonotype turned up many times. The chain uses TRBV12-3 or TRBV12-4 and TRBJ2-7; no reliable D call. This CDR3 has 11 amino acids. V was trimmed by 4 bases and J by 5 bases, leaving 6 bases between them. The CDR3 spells CASSSFNEQYF. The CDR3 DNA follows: TGTGCCAGCAGTTCGTTTAACGAGCAGTACTTC.

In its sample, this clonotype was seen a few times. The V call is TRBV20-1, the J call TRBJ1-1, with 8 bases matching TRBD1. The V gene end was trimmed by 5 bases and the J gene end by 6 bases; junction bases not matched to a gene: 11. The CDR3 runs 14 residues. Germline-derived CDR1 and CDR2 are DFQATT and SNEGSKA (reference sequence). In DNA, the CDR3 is TGCAGTGCTCACACCACAGGGGGTATAGCTGAAGCTTTCTTT. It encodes CSAHTTGGIAEAFF.

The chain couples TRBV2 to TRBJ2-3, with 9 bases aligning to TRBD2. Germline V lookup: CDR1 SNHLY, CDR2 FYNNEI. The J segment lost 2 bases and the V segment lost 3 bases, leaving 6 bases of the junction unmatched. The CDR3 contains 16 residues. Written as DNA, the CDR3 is TGTGCCAGCAGTGAGGGTTTAGCGGGAGTCACAGATACGCAGTATTTT. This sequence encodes CASSEGLAGVTDTQYF.

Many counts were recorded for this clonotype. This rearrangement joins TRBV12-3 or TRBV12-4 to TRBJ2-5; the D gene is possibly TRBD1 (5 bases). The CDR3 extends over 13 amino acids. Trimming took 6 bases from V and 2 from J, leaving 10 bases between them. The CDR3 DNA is TGTGCCAGCAGCAAGGACACACAAGAGACCCAGTACTTC. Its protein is CASSKDTQETQYF.

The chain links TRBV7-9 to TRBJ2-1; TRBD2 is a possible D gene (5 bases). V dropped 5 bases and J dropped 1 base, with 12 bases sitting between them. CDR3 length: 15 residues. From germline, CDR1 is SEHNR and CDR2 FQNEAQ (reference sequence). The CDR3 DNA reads TGTGCCAGCAGCCCGGACTCCTTGTCCTACAATGAGCAGTTCTTC. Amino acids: CASSPDSLSYNEQFF.

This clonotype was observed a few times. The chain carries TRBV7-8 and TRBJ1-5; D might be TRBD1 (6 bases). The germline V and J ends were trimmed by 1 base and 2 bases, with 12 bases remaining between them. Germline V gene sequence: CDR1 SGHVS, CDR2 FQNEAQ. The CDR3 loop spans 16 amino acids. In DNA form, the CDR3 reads TGTGCCAGCAGCTTAGTCCCGAGGACAGGCAATCAGCCCCAGCATTTT. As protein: CASSLVPRTGNQPQHF.